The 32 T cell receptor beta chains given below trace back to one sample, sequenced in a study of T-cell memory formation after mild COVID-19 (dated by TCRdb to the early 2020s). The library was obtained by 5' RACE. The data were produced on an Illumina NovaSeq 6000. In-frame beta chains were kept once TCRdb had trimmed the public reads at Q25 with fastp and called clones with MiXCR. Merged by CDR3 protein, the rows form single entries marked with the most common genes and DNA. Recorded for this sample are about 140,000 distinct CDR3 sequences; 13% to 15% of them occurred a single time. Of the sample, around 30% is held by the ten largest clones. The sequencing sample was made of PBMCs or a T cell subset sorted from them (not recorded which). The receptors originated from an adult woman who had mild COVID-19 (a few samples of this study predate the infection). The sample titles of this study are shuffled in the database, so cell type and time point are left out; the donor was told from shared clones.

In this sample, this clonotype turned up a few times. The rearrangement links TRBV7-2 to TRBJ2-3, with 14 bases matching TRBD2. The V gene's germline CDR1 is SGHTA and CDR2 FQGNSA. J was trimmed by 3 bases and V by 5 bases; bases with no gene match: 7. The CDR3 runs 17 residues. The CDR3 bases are TGTGCCAGCAGCATCTCCGGGACTAGCGGGAGAACAGATACGCAGTATTTT. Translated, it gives CASSISGTSGRTDTQYF. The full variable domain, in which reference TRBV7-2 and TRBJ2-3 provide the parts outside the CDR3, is GAGVSQSPSNKVTEKGKDVELRCDPISGHTALYWYRQSLGQGLEFLIYFQGNSAPDKSGLPSDRFSAERTGGSVSTLTIQRTQQEDSAVYLCASSISGTSGRTDTQYFGPGTRLTVL.

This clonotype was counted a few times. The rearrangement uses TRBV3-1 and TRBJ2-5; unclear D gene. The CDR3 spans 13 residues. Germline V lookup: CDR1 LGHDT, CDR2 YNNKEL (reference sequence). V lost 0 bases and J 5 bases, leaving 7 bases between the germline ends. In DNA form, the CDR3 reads TGTGCCAGCAGCCAAGACAGGCGGGAGACCCAGTACTTC. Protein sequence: CASSQDRRETQYF.

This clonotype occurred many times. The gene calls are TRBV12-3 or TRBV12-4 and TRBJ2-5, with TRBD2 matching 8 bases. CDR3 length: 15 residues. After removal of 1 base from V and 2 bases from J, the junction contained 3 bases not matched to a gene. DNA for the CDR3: TGTGCCAGCAGTTTAGGGTTAGCGGGACAAGAGACCCAGTACTTC. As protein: CASSLGLAGQETQYF.

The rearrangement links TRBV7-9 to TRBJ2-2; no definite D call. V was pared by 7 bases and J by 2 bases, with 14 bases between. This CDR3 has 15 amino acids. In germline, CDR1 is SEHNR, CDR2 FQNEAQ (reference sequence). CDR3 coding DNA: TGTGCCAGCAACTCCGTCGTCCACAACACCGGGGAGCTGTTTTTT. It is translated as CASNSVVHNTGELFF.

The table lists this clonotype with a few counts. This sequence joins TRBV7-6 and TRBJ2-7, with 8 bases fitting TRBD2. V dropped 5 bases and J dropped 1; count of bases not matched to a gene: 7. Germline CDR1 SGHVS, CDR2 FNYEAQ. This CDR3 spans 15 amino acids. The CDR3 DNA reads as TGTGCCAGCAGCGAGACGGGGGGGGAATCCTACGAGCAGTACTTC. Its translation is CASSETGGESYEQYF.

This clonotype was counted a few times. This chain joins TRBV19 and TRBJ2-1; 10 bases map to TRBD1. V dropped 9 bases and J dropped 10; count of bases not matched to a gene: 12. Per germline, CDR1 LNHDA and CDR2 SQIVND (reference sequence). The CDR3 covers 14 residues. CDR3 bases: TGTGCCAGCCAGGGACAGGGGACCCTCCCAGAGCAGTTCTTC. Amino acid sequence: CASQGQGTLPEQFF.

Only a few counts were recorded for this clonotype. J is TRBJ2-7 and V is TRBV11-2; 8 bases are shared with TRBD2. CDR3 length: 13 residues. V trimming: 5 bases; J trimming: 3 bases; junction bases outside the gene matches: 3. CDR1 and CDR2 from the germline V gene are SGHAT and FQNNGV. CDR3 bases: TGTGCCAGCAGCCTACTAGCGGACTACGAGCAGTACTTC. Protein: CASSLLADYEQYF.

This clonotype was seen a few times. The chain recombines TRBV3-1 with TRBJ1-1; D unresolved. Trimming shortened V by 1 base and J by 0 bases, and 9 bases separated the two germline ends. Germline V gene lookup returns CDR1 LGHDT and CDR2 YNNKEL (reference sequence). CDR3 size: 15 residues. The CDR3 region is CASSQGGRMNTEAFF. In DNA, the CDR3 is TGTGCCAGCAGCCAAGGAGGCCGGATGAACACTGAAGCTTTCTTT.

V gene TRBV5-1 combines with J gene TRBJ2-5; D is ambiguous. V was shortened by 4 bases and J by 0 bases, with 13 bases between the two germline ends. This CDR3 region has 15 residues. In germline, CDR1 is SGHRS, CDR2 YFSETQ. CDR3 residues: CASSNGMGYQETQYF. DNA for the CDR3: TGCGCCAGCAGCAATGGGATGGGGTACCAAGAGACCCAGTACTTC.

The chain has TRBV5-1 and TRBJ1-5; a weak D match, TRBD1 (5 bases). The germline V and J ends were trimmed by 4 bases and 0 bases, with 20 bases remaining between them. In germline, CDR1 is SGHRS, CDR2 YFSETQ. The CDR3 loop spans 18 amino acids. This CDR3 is CASSLEATGTDSNQPQHF. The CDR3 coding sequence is TGCGCCAGCAGCCTGGAGGCAACCGGGACGGATAGCAATCAGCCCCAGCATTTT.

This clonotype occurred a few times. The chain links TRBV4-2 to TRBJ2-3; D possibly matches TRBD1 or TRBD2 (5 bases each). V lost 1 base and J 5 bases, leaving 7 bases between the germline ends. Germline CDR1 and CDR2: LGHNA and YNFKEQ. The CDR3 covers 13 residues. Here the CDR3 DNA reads TGTGCCAGCAGCCAAGGGGGGAGAGATACGCAGTATTTT. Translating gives CASSQGGRDTQYF.

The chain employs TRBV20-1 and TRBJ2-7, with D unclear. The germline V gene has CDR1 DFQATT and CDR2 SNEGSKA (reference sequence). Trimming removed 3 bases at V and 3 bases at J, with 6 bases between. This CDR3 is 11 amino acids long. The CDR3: CSASPFYEQYF. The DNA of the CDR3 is TGCAGTGCTAGCCCGTTCTACGAGCAGTACTTC.

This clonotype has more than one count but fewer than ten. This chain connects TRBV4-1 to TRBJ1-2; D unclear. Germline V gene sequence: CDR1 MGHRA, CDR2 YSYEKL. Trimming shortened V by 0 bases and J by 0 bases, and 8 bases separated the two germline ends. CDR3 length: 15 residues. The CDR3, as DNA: TGCGCCAGCAGCCAAGATTGGCATACTAACTATGGCTACACCTTC. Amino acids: CASSQDWHTNYGYTF.

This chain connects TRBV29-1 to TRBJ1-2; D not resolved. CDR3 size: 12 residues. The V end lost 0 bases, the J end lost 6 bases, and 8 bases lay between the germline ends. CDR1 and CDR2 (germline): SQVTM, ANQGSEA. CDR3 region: CSVEEGGNGYTF. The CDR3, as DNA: TGCAGCGTTGAAGAGGGCGGGAATGGCTACACCTTC. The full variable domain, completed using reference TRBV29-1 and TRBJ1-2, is SAVISQKPSRDICQRGTSLTIQCQVDSQVTMMFWYRQQPGQSLTLIATANQGSEATYESGFVIDKFPISRPNLTFSTLTVSNMSPEDSSIYLCSVEEGGNGYTFGSGTRLTVV.

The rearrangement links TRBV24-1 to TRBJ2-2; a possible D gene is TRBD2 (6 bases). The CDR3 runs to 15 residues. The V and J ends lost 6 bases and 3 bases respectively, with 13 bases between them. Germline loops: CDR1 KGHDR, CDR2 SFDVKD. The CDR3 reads CATSPIWGDTGELFF. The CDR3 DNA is TGTGCCACCAGTCCGATATGGGGGGACACCGGGGAGCTGTTTTTT.

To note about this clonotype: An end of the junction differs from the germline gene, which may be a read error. The chain's CDR3 is CSVERGGGDTIYF. CDR3 DNA sequence: TGCAGCGTTGAGCGGGGTGGTGGAGACACCATATATTTT. The chain has TRBV29-1 and TRBJ1-3; D uncertain. The length of the CDR3 is 13 residues. CDR1 and CDR2 from the germline V gene are SQVTM and ANQGSEA.

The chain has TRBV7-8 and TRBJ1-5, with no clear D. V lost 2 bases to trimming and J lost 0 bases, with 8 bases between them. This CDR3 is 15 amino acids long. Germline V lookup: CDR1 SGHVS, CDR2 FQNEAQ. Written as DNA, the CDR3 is TGTGCCAGCAGCTTATTAGTGAATAGCAATCAGCCCCAGCATTTT. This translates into CASSLLVNSNQPQHF.

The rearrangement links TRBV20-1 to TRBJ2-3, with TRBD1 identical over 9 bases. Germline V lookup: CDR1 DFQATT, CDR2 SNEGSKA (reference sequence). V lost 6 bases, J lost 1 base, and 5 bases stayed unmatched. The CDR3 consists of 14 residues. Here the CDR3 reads CSANRGLGTDTQYF. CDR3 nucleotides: TGCAGTGCAAACAGGGGGCTGGGCACAGATACGCAGTATTTT.

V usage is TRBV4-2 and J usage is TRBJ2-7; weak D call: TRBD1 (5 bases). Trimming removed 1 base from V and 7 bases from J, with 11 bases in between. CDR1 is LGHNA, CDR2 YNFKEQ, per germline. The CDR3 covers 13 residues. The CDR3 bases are TGTGCCAGCAGCCAAGGACCCCAGGGAGAGCAGTACTTC. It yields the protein CASSQGPQGEQYF.

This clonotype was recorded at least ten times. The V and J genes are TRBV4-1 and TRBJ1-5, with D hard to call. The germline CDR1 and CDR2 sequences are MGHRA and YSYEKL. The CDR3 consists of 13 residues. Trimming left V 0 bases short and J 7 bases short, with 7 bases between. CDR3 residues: CASSQEVGQPQHF. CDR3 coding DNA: TGCGCCAGCAGCCAAGAAGTGGGGCAGCCCCAGCATTTT.

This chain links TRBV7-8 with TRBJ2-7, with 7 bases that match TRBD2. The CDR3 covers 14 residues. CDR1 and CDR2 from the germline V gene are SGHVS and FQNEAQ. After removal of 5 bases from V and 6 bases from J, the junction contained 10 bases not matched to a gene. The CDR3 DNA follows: TGTGCCAGCAGCCCTAGTCGGGGAGGGCCCGAGCAGTACTTC. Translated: CASSPSRGGPEQYF.

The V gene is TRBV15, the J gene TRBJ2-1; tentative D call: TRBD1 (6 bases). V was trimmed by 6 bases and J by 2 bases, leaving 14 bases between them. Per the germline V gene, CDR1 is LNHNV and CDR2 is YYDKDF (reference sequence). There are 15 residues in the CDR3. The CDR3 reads CATRDSDLPYNEQFF. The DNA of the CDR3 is TGTGCCACCAGGGACAGCGATCTTCCCTACAATGAGCAGTTCTTC.

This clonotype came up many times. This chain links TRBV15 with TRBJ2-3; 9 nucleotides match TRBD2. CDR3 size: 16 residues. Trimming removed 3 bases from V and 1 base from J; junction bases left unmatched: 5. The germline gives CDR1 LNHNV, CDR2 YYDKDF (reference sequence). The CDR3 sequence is CATSSTAGGRTDTQYF. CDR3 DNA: TGTGCCACCAGCAGTACGGCGGGGGGGCGCACAGATACGCAGTATTTT.

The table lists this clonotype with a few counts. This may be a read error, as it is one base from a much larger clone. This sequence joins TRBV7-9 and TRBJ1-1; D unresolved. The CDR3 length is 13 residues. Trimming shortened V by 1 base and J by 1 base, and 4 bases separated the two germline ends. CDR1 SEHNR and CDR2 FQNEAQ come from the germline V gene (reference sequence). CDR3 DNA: TGTGCCAGCAGCTTAGAGGAGAACACTGAAGCTTTCTTT. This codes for CASSLEENTEAFF. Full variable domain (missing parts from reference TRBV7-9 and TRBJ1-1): DTGVSQNPRHKITKRGQNVTFRCDPISEHNRLYWYRQTLGQGPEFLTYFQNEAQLEKSRLLSDRFSAERPKGSFSTLEIQRTEQGDSAMYLCASSLEENTEAFFGQGTRLTVV.

The CDR3 DNA sequence: TGTGCCAGCAGCGTAAGTCGGGACAACCACTATGGCTACACCTTC. Its translation is CASSVSRDNHYGYTF. V is TRBV9 and J is TRBJ1-2; TRBD1 is a possible D gene (6 bases). The V and J ends lost 1 base and 3 bases respectively, with 13 bases between them. Looked up from germline, CDR1 is SGDLS and CDR2 is YYNGEE. CDR3 length equals 15 residues.

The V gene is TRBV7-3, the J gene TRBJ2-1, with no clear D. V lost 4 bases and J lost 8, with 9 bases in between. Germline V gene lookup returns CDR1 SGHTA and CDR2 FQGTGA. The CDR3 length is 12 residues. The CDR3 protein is CASSSVGDEQFF. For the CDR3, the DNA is TGTGCCAGCAGCTCAGTTGGGGATGAGCAGTTCTTC.

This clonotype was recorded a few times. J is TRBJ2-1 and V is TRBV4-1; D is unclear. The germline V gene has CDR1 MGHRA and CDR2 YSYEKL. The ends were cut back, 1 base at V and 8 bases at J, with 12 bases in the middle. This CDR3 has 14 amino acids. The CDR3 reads CASSQGMNLDEQFF. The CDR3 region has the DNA TGCGCCAGCAGCCAAGGCATGAATCTCGATGAGCAGTTCTTC.

CDR3: CASSARTALNTEAFF. The CDR3, as DNA: TGTGCCAGCAGTGCTAGGACAGCATTGAACACTGAAGCTTTCTTT. The rearrangement joins TRBV2 to TRBJ1-1, with D possibly being TRBD1 (6 bases). Germline CDR1 is SNHLY and CDR2 is FYNNEI. The CDR3 is made up of 15 amino acids. V shed 4 bases and J shed 0 bases, with 12 bases lying between them.

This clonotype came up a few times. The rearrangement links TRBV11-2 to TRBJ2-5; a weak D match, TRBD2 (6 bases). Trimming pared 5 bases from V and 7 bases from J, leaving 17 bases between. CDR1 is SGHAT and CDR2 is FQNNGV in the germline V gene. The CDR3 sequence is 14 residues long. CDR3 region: CASSKWVSGGTQYF. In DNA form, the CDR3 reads TGTGCCAGCAGCAAATGGGTATCCGGGGGGACCCAGTACTTC.

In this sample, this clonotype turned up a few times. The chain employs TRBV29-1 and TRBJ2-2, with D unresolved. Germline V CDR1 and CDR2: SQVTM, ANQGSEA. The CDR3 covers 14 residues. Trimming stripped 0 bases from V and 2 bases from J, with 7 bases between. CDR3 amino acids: CSVEEGKNTGELFF. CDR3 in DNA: TGCAGCGTTGAAGAGGGGAAAAACACCGGGGAGCTGTTTTTT.

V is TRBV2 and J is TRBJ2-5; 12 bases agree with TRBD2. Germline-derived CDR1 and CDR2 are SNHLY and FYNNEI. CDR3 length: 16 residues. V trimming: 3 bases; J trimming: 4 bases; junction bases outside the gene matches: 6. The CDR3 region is CASSDIRTSGIETQYF. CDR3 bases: TGTGCCAGCAGTGACATTCGGACTAGCGGGATAGAGACCCAGTACTTC.

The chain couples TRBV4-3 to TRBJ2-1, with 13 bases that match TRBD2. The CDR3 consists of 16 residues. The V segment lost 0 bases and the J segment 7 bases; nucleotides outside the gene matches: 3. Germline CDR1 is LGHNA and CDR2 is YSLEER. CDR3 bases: TGCGCCAGCAGCCAAGAACTAGCGGGAGGGGGAAATGAGCAGTTCTTC. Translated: CASSQELAGGGNEQFF.